The entry that follows covers one TCR beta chain sequence. The CDR3 covers 15 residues. Germline CDR1 is MNHEY and CDR2 is SVGAGI. V was pared by 2 bases and J by 3 bases, with 3 bases of the junction left unmatched. The data belong to a study of blood T cell repertoires in COVID-19. Across the study: The United States, Italy and Spain were the sources of the acute and convalescent COVID-19 samples. Sample material is recorded as cDNA or gDNA derived from T cells, B-cell-depleted T cells, or PBMCs.

In the authors' methods: Reference gene primer amplification gave nucleated cell count estimates. Sequenced by immunoSEQ multiplex PCR; TCRdb stores in-frame clones only, minus some. V and J calls plus clone size are reproduced from that table; the DNA served to infer D and trimming. Of about 77,000 clones in the sample, under 95% were seen once. This chain connects TRBV6-5 to TRBJ1-2, with 10 bases identical to TRBD1. Sequences were obtained from peripheral blood. This TCR was sampled from an elderly woman with active or convalescent COVID-19. In DNA form, the CDR3 reads TGTGCCAGCAGTTACCACGGGACAGGGGACTATGGCTACACCTTC. Its protein is CASSYHGTGDYGYTF.